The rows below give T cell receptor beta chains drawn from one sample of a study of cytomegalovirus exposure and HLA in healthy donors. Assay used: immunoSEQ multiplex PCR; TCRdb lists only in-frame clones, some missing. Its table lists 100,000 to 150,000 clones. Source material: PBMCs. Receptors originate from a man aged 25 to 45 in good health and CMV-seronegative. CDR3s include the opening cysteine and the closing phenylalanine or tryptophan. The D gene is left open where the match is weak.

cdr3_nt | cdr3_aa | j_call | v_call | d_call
TGTGCCAGCACCCAGGGGCCAGATTCACCCCTCCACTTT | CASTQGPDSPLHF | TRBJ1-6 | TRBV2 | -
TGTGCCAGCAGCTCGCGGGGTTGGAGCACTGAAGCTTTCTTT | CASSSRGWSTEAFF | TRBJ1-1 | TRBV5-4 | -
TGTGCCAGCAGCTTAGACGGGGTTATATGGGAGACCCAGTACTTC | CASSLDGVIWETQYF | TRBJ2-5 | TRBV7-2 | -
TGTGCCTGGAAGGACTGGAGGAAATACAATGAGCAGTTCTTC | CAWKDWRKYNEQFF | TRBJ2-1 | TRBV30 | -
TGTGCCAGCAGCGCGGGTGGTTTCGGCTACGAGCAGTACTTC | CASSAGGFGYEQYF | TRBJ2-7 | TRBV9 | -
TGTGCCAGCTCACCAATTGCGGGACCCCACTCCAATGAGCAGTTCTTC | CASSPIAGPHSNEQFF | TRBJ2-1 | TRBV18 | -
TGTGCCAGCAGCTTGGAAGGGGAGGGCAATCAGCCCCAGCATTTT | CASSLEGEGNQPQHF | TRBJ1-5 | TRBV5-5 | -
TGCGCCAGCAGCTTGGTCAGGGGAAATTACGAGCAGTACTTC | CASSLVRGNYEQYF | TRBJ2-7 | TRBV5-1 | -
TGTGCCAGCAGTCTACCACCTAGAAAACCAGGCACAGATACGCAGTATTTT | CASSLPPRKPGTDTQYF | TRBJ2-3 | TRBV27 | -
TGCGCCAGCAGCGATGACAAGCCCTACGAGCAGTACTTC | CASSDDKPYEQYF | TRBJ2-7 | TRBV5-1 | -
TGTGCCAGCAGTTCCGGACTAGCGGACTCCTACGAGCAGTACTTC | CASSSGLADSYEQYF | TRBJ2-7 | TRBV27 | TRBD2
TGCAGTGCTAGAGTAGCTGAAAAACTGTTTTTT | CSARVAEKLFF | TRBJ1-4 | TRBV20-1 | -
TGCGCCAGCAGGGGAGGGCAGGGACTCAAAAGCACAGATACGCAGTATTTT | CASRGGQGLKSTDTQYF | TRBJ2-3 | TRBV5-1 | TRBD2
TGTGCCAGCAGTTTATCCGGGGGATACGAGCAGTACTTC | CASSLSGGYEQYF | TRBJ2-7 | TRBV27 | -
TGCGCCAGCAGCTTGACACAGGGGAACTATGGCTACACCTTC | CASSLTQGNYGYTF | TRBJ1-2 | TRBV5-1 | TRBD1
TGCGCCAGCAGCGACCCGTACAGGGGCCCTCTCGATGGCTACACCTTC | CASSDPYRGPLDGYTF | TRBJ1-2 | TRBV5-1 | TRBD1
TGTGCCAGCAGTTACGACAGGGGGGTTGAAAAACTGTTTTTT | CASSYDRGVEKLFF | TRBJ1-4 | TRBV28 | TRBD1
TGTGCCAGCAGCCACAACCTCGACCGGGACAGGGGGCTGTCCGGGGAGCTGTTTTTT | CASSHNLDRDRGLSGELFF | TRBJ2-2 | TRBV7-9 | TRBD1
TGTGCCAGTAGTATTTCGGGGGACACCGGGGAGCTGTTTTTT | CASSISGDTGELFF | TRBJ2-2 | TRBV19 | -
TGTGCCAGCAGCCAAGAAAGGCGACTGAAAAGCACAGATACGCAGTATTTT | CASSQERRLKSTDTQYF | TRBJ2-3 | TRBV14 | -
TGTGCCAGCAGTTACAGGGAGGAGGGCTACACCTTC | CASSYREEGYTF | TRBJ1-2 | TRBV6-5 | -
TGTGCCAGCAGCTTTGGTCAAGGGGGCAGACAGCCCCAGCATTTT | CASSFGQGGRQPQHF | TRBJ1-5 | TRBV5-5 | TRBD1
TGTGCCAGCAGTTTATTATCCCCCGGACAGGGCCATACCTACGAGCAGTACTTC | CASSLLSPGQGHTYEQYF | TRBJ2-7 | TRBV28 | TRBD1
TGTGCCAGCAGCTTATTCTTGGCGGGAGAGCTCACCGGGGAGCTGTTTTTT | CASSLFLAGELTGELFF | TRBJ2-2 | TRBV11-2 | TRBD2
TGTGCCAGCAACCCAGGGGGGCTCGCCTTCGAGCAGTACTTC | CASNPGGLAFEQYF | TRBJ2-7 | TRBV28 | -
TGTGCCAGCTCACCTGTAGGTCCATCGGGTGGAAACACCATATATTTT | CASSPVGPSGGNTIYF | TRBJ1-3 | TRBV18 | -
TGTGCCAGTAGTATTGAGGGAGGGCGCAATGAGCAGTTCTTC | CASSIEGGRNEQFF | TRBJ2-1 | TRBV19 | TRBD2
TGTGCCAGTAGGGCCGCGGCCGCCTACGAGCAGTACTTC | CASRAAAAYEQYF | TRBJ2-7 | TRBV19 | -
TGTGCCAGCAGTCCCGCCGGGACAGGGAGCTCCTACGAGCAGTACTTC | CASSPAGTGSSYEQYF | TRBJ2-7 | TRBV28 | TRBD1
TGTGCCAGCAGCACCCTAGCGGGAACCTCCTACAATGAGCAGTTCTTC | CASSTLAGTSYNEQFF | TRBJ2-1 | TRBV5-4 | TRBD2
TGTGCCAGCAGCACTCGAGACGGAGGGGCATACAATGAGCAGTTCTTC | CASSTRDGGAYNEQFF | TRBJ2-1 | TRBV9 | -
TGTGCCAGCAGTTTAGGTGCGGGCTCAGGTGAGCAGTTCTTC | CASSLGAGSGEQFF | TRBJ2-1 | TRBV27 | -
TGTGCCAGCAGCGTGCTAGCGGTGAGCACAGATACGCAGTATTTT | CASSVLAVSTDTQYF | TRBJ2-3 | TRBV5-6 | TRBD2
TGTGCCAGCAGCTTAGCGCTGGGACTAGCGGCCTACGAGCAGTACTTC | CASSLALGLAAYEQYF | TRBJ2-7 | TRBV7-9 | TRBD2
TGTGCCAGCAGCCGACTAGCGGGAGGATACGAGCAGTACTTC | CASSRLAGGYEQYF | TRBJ2-7 | TRBV2 | TRBD2
TGTGCCAGCAGTTTGGTTGCGGGACAGGGTTGGAAGAAATCACCCCTCCACTTT | CASSLVAGQGWKKSPLHF | TRBJ1-6 | TRBV28 | TRBD1
TGTGCCAGCAGCGGCGGAACGGTGCAGGGTAGGACCGGGGAGCTGTTTTTT | CASSGGTVQGRTGELFF | TRBJ2-2 | TRBV9 | -
TGCGCCAGCAGCCAAGAACTAGCGCTTCGAGGCACTGAGCAGTTCTTC | CASSQELALRGTEQFF | TRBJ2-1 | TRBV4-3 | TRBD2
TGTGCCAGCAGTTACTCGACGGATTACAGCTCCTACGAGCAGTACTTC | CASSYSTDYSSYEQYF | TRBJ2-7 | TRBV6-5 | -
TGTGCCAGCAGCTTAGCAGGAGGGATGACCAACAATGAGCAGTTCTTC | CASSLAGGMTNNEQFF | TRBJ2-1 | TRBV7-9 | -